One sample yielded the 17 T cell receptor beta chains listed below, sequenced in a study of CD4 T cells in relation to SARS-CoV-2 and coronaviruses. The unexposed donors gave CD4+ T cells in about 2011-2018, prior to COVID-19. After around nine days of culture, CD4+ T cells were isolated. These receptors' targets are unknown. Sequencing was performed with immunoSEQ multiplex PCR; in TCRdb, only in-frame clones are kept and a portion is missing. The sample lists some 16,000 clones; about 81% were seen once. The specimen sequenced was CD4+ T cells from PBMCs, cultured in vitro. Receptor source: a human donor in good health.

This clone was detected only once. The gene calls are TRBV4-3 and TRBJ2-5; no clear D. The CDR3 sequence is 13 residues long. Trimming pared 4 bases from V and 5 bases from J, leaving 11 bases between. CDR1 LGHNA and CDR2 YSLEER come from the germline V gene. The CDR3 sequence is CASSPLVRETQYF. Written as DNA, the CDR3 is TGCGCCAGCAGCCCATTAGTCCGGGAGACCCAGTACTTC.

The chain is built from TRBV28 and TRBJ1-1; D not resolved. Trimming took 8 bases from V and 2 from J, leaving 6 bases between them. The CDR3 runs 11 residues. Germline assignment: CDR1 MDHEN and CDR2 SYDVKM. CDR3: CASLINTEAFF. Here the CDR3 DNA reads TGTGCCAGCCTAATTAACACTGAAGCTTTCTTT.

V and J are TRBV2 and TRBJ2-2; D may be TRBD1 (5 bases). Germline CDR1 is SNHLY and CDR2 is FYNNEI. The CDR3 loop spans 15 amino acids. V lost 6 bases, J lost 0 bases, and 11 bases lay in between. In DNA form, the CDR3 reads TGTGCCAGCAGGCAGGGAACCGCGAACACCGGGGAGCTGTTTTTT. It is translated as CASRQGTANTGELFF.

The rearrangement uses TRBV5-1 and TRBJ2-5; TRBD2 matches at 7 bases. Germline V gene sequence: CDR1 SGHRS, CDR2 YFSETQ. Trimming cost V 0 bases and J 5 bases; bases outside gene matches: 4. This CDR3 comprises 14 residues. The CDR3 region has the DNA TGCGCCAGCAGCTTGGGACTAGCCCGGGAGACCCAGTACTTC. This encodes CASSLGLARETQYF. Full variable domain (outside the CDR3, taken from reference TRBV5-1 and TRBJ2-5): KAGVTQTPRYLIKTRGQQVTLSCSPISGHRSVSWYQQTPGQGLQFLFEYFSETQRNKGNFPGRFSGRQFSNSRSEMNVSTLELGDSALYLCASSLGLARETQYFGPGTRLLVL.

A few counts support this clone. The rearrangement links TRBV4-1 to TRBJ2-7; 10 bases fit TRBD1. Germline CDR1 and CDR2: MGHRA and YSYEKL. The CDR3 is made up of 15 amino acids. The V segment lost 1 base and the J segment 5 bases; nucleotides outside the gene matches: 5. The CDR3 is CASSQVGGTGDEQYF. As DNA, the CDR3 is TGCGCCAGCAGCCAAGTGGGAGGGACAGGGGACGAGCAGTACTTC.

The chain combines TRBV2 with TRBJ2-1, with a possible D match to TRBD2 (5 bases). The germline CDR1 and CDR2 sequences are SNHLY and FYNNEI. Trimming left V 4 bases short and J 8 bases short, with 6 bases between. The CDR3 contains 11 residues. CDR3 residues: CASSGRDEQFF. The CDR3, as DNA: TGTGCCAGCAGTGGGCGGGATGAGCAGTTCTTC.

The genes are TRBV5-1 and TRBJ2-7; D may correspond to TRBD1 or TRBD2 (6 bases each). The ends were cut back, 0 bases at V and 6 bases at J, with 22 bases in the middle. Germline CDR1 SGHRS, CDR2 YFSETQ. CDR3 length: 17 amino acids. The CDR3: CASSLVLGGPLGSEQYF. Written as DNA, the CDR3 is TGCGCCAGCAGCTTGGTGTTGGGGGGCCCGCTTGGGAGCGAGCAGTACTTC.

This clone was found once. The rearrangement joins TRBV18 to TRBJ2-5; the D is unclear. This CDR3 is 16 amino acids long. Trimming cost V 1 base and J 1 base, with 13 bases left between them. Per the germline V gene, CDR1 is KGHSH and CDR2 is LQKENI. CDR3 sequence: CASSPLEFGRQETQYF. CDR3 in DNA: TGTGCCAGCTCACCACTGGAATTTGGCCGCCAAGAGACCCAGTACTTC.

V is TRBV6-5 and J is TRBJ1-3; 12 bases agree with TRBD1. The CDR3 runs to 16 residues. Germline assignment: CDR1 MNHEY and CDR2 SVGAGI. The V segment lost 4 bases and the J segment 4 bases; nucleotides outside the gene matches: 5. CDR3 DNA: TGTGCCAGCAGTTTGGGGACAGGGGGCTCCGGAAACACCATATATTTT. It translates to CASSLGTGGSGNTIYF.

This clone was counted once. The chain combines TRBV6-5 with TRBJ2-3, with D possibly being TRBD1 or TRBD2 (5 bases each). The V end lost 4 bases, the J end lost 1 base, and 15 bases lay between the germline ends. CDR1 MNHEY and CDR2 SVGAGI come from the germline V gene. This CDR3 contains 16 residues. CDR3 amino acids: CASSLRGPPRTDTQYF. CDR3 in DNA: TGTGCCAGCAGTTTACGGGGACCCCCTCGCACAGATACGCAGTATTTT.

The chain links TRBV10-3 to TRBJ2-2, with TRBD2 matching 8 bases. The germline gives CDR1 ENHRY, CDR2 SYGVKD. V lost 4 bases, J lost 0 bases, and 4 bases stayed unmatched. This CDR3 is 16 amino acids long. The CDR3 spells CAISGLAGPNTGELFF. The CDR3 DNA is TGTGCCATCAGTGGATTAGCGGGGCCGAACACCGGGGAGCTGTTTTTT.

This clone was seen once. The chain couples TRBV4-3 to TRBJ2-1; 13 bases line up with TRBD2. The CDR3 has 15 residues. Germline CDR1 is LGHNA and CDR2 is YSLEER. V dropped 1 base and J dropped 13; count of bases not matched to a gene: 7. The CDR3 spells CASSQVLGLAGLQFF. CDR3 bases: TGCGCCAGCAGCCAAGTCCTGGGACTAGCGGGGCTTCAGTTCTTC.

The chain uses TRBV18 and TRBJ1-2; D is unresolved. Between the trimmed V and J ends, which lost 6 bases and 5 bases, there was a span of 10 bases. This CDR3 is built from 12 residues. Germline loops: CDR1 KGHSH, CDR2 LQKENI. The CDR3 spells CASSVDKYGYTF. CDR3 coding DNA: TGTGCCAGCTCCGTTGACAAATATGGCTACACCTTC.

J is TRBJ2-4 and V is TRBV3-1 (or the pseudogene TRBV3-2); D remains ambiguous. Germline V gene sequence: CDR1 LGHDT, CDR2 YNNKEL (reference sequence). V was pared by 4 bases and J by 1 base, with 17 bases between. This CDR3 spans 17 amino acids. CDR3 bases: TGTGCCAGCAGCCCAACGGACCGGCCATCGGCCAAAAACATTCAGTACTTC. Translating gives CASSPTDRPSAKNIQYF.

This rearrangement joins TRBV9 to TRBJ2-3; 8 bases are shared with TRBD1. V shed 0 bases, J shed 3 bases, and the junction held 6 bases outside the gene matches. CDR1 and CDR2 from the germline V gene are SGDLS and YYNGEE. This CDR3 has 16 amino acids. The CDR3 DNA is TGTGCCAGCAGCGTAGACATCGGACAGGGTACAGATACGCAGTATTTT. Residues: CASSVDIGQGTDTQYF.

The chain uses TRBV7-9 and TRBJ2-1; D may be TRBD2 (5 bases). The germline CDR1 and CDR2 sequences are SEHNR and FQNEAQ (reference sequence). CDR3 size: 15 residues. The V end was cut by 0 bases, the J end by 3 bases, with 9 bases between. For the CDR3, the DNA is TGTGCCAGCAGCTTAGCTCTAGCAGGCTACAATGAGCAGTTCTTC. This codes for CASSLALAGYNEQFF.

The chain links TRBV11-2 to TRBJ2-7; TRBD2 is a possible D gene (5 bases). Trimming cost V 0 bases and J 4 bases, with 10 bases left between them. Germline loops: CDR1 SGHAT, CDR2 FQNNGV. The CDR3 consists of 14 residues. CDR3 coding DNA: TGTGCCAGCAGCTTAGACACGGGGTGGTACGAGCAGTACTTC. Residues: CASSLDTGWYEQYF. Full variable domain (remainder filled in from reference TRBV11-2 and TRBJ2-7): EAGVAQSPRYKIIEKRQSVAFWCNPISGHATLYWYQQILGQGPKLLIQFQNNGVVDDSQLPKDRFSAERLKGVDSTLKIQPAKLEDSAVYLCASSLDTGWYEQYFGPGTRLTVT.